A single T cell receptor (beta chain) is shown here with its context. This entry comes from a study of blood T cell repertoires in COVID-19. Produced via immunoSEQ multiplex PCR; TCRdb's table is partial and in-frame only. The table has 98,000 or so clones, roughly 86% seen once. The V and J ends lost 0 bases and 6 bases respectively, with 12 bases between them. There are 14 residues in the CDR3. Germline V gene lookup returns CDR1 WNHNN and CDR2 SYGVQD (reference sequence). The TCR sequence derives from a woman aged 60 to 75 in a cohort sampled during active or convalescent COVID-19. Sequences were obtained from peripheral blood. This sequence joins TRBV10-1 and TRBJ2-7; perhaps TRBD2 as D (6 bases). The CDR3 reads CASSESGGGGEQYF. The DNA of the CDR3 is TGCGCCAGCAGTGAGTCCGGGGGAGGAGGCGAGCAGTACTTC.